This TCR beta chain was documented in a study of T cell changes during pregnancy in multiple sclerosis. Profiling relied on immunoSEQ multiplex PCR, and the TCRdb table lists in-frame clones only, not all of them. The repertoire holds about 100,000 clones, with around 93% as singletons. Trimming cost V 9 bases and J 1 base, with 16 bases left between them. The CDR3 covers 14 residues. From germline, CDR1 is LNHDA and CDR2 SQIVND (reference sequence). This clonotype was obtained from a female donor with multiple sclerosis, enrolled in a pregnancy study. V and J are TRBV19 and TRBJ2-7, with a tentative D call TRBD2 (6 bases). The sample in question was peripheral blood, obtained after pregnancy. The CDR3 nucleotides read TGTGCCAGACTAGGGCCCGGGAGATCCTACGAGCAGTACTTC. Translated, it gives CARLGPGRSYEQYF.